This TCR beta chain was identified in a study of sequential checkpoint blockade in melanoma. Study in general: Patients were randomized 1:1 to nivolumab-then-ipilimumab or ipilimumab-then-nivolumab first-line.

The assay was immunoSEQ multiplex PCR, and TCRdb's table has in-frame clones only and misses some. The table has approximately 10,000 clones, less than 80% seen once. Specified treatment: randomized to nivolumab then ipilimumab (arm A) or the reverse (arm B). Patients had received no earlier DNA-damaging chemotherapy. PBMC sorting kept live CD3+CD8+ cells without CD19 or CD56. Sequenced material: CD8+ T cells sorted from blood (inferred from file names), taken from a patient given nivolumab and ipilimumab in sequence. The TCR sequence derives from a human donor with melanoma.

The CDR3 DNA follows: TGTGCCAGTAGTAGGGACAGGGGAGGCAATCAGCCCCAGCATTTT. Its translation: CASSRDRGGNQPQHF. V is TRBV19 and J is TRBJ1-5, with 10 positions matching TRBD1. The CDR3 sequence is 15 residues long. V shed 4 bases and J 2 bases; nucleotides not matched to a gene: 2. Per the germline V gene, CDR1 is LNHDA and CDR2 is SQIVND (reference sequence). The full variable domain, its missing parts supplied by reference TRBV19 and TRBJ1-5, is DGGITQSPKYLFRKEGQNVTLSCEQNLNHDAMYWYRQDPGQGLRLIYYSQIVNDFQKGDIAEGYSVSREKKESFPLTVTSAQKNPTAFYLCASSRDRGGNQPQHFGDGTRLSIL.